Presented here are 28 T cell receptor beta chains from one specimen sequenced in a study of tumor-infiltrating lymphocytes in primary liver carcinoma. The template, 450 to 650 ng total RNA, yielded TCR beta cDNA made with a constant-region primer. Researchers made the TCR beta libraries by running three nested multiplex PCR rounds with slightly modified ARM-PCR. Primers for the first two PCR rounds were TRBV1-TRBV30 forward primers and a C-beta reverse primer (10 cycles per round). Each CDR3 protein gets one entry after TCRdb re-called the multiplex PCR reads with MiXCR. This table has nearly 200,000 distinct CDR3 sequences, about two thirds appearing once. Blood RNA was derived from unsorted whole blood, and germline DNA was extracted too. Material for sequencing was peripheral blood. Every receptor here comes from a woman aged 55-75 years with primary liver carcinoma and hepatitis B virus infection.

Points on this clonotype: The junction departs from germline at one end; a sequencing error may be responsible. V is TRBV7-9 and J is TRBJ1-1, with D possibly being TRBD1 (6 bases). Germline lookup yields CDR1 SEHNR and CDR2 FQNEAQ (reference sequence). This CDR3 is built from 15 residues. The DNA for the CDR3 is TGTGCCAGCAGTCCCCCGACAGGCTCTAACACTGAAGCTTCCTTT. Translated: CASSPPTGSNTEASF. Filled out from reference TRBV7-9 and TRBJ1-1, the complete variable domain reads DTGVSQNPRHKITKRGQNVTFRCDPISEHNRLYWYRQTLGQGPEFLTYFQNEAQLEKSRLLSDRFSAERPKGSFSTLEIQRTEQGDSAMYLCASSPPTGSNTEASFGQGTRLTVV.

With regard to this clonotype: A much larger clone lies one base from this, so it may be a read error. The chain joins TRBV5-1 to TRBJ2-1; 11 bases fit TRBD2. Germline CDR1 and CDR2: SGHRS and YFSETQ. The CDR3 is 16 amino acids. Unmatched junction bases numbered 6, after V lost 0 bases and J lost 7 bases. The CDR3 loop is CASSLGDTSGGNEQFF. The CDR3 bases are TGCGCCAGCAGCTTGGGCGATACTAGCGGGGGTAATGAGCAGTTCTTC.

Points on this clonotype: A clone one base away is much larger, so this may be a read error. The chain is built from TRBV6-1 and TRBJ1-6; D may be TRBD1 (5 bases). Trimming removed 2 bases at V and 7 bases at J, with 15 bases between. This CDR3 has 16 residues. Germline CDR1 MNHNS, CDR2 SASEGT. For the CDR3, the DNA is TGTGCCAGCAGTGAAAGGGGATGGCAGGGAAATTCACCCCTCCACTTT. Residues: CASSERGWQGNSPLHF.

As for this clonotype: Lacking the conserved final phenylalanine or tryptophan, this CDR3 likely reflects a read error. CDR3 DNA sequence: TGCGCCAGCAGCCAACCCAAACTAGCGGGGAGTATTAATGAGCAGTTCCTC. Protein product: CASSQPKLAGSINEQFL. V gene TRBV4-1 combines with J gene TRBJ2-1, with 10 positions matching TRBD2. The CDR3 is 17 residues long. Germline V gives CDR1 MGHRA, CDR2 YSYEKL. The trim removed 2 bases at V and 7 bases at J, leaving 11 bases unmatched.

This clonotype was observed many times. This chain connects TRBV6-1 to TRBJ1-2; TRBD1 is a possible D gene (5 bases). CDR1 is MNHNS, CDR2 SASEGT, per germline. Trimming removed 2 bases at V and 11 bases at J, with 15 bases between. The CDR3 runs 13 residues. The CDR3 DNA follows: TGTGCCAGCAGTGAATACAGGTGGAGTTTTTACACCTTC. As protein: CASSEYRWSFYTF.

This clonotype appeared a few times. Germline is not matched at one junction end, which may reflect a read error. V and J are TRBV6-1 and TRBJ2-3, with 10 bases matching TRBD2. CDR3 length equals 15 residues. CDR1 and CDR2 (germline): MNHNS, SASEGT. CDR3 nucleotide sequence: TGTGTCAGCAGTAAGGGACTAGCGTCCCCAGATACGCAGTATTTT. The encoded protein is CVSSKGLASPDTQYF.

This clonotype was counted a few times. No conserved phenylalanine or tryptophan ends this CDR3, so it is likely a read error. This chain joins TRBV11-2 and TRBJ2-5; D possibly corresponds to TRBD1 (5 bases). Germline CDR1 and CDR2: SGHAT and FQNNGV. The V end lost 5 bases, the J end lost 5 bases, and 15 bases lay between the germline ends. The CDR3 has 14 amino acids. The CDR3: CASSRWGALETQYL. CDR3 DNA sequence: TGTGCCAGCAGCCGATGGGGCGCCCTGGAGACCCAGTACTTA.

The rearrangement uses TRBV29-1 and TRBJ2-7; 8 bases align to TRBD2. In germline, CDR1 is SQVTM, CDR2 ANQGSEA. This CDR3 has 14 amino acids. The CDR3 sequence is CNVQGGPAGAGLYF. The CDR3 DNA sequence: TGCAACGTCCAAGGGGGACCAGCGGGAGCAGGGCTGTACTTC.

This clonotype was seen repeatedly, ten times or more. The chain combines TRBV12-3 or TRBV12-4 with TRBJ1-1; D not resolved. The CDR3 contains 13 residues. Trimming removed 4 bases at V and 1 base at J, with 7 bases between. The CDR3 coding sequence is TGTGCCAGCAGTTCCACCACGAACACTGAAGCTTTCTTT. Its translation is CASSSTTNTEAFF.

This clonotype was detected ten times or more. The chain combines TRBV5-1 with TRBJ1-2; a possible D gene is TRBD1 (6 bases). This CDR3 contains 15 residues. The V gene's germline CDR1 is SGHRS and CDR2 YFSETQ. Between the trimmed V and J ends, which lost 0 bases and 5 bases, there was a span of 14 bases. The CDR3 loop is CASSLGDTLGYGYTF. The CDR3 bases are TGCGCCAGCAGCTTGGGGGACACCCTCGGGTATGGCTACACCTTC. Supplemented by reference TRBV5-1 and TRBJ1-2, the full variable domain reads KAGVTQTPRYLIKTRGQQVTLSCSPISGHRSVSWYQQTPGQGLQFLFEYFSETQRNKGNFPGRFSGRQFSNSRSEMNVSTLELGDSALYLCASSLGDTLGYGYTFGSGTRLTVV.

This clonotype was found many times. The chain carries TRBV6-1 and TRBJ1-1; no clear D. The CDR3 is made up of 13 amino acids. V was trimmed by 8 bases and J by 4 bases, leaving 14 bases between them. Germline V gene lookup returns CDR1 MNHNS and CDR2 SASEGT. The CDR3 here is CASGRVTSTEAFF. CDR3 DNA sequence: TGTGCCAGCGGAAGGGTTACATCCACTGAAGCTTTCTTT.

About this clonotype: Because it lacks the conserved phenylalanine or tryptophan at the end, this CDR3 is likely a read error. No DNA is shown, since the ends of the CDR3 on it are uncertain; the CDR3 is the one TCRdb lists. This chain connects TRBV29-1 to TRBJ2-7; TRBD2, the table's D call, was not compared with the DNA. The length of the CDR3 is 15 amino acids, counting both ends. Germline V lookup: CDR1 SQVTM, CDR2 ANQGSEA. This CDR3 reads CSVHGTSGESYEQYS.

This clonotype was found many times. The rearrangement joins TRBV4-1 to TRBJ1-5; weak D call: TRBD1 (6 bases). This CDR3 has 14 amino acids. The germline CDR1 and CDR2 sequences are MGHRA and YSYEKL. V was trimmed by 5 bases and J by 2 bases, leaving 10 bases between them. CDR3 DNA sequence: TGCGCCAGCAGCTGGGGGGGCGGCAATCAGCCCCAGCATTTT. As protein: CASSWGGGNQPQHF.

On this clonotype: One junction end disagrees with the germline gene, perhaps due to a read error. The chain has TRBV11-2 and TRBJ2-1; D assignment may be TRBD1 or TRBD2 (5 bases each). The CDR3 length is 20 residues. Germline CDR1 reads SGHAT; CDR2 reads FQNNGV. The CDR3 bases are TGTGCCAGCAGCTTAGGTGCCATCATGGGGGAGCGGAGCTCCTACAATGAGCAATTCTTC. Its protein is CASSLGAIMGERSSYNEQFF.

On this clonotype: A much more abundant neighbour one base away suggests this may be a read error. This rearrangement joins TRBV6-5 to TRBJ2-7, with unresolved D. Trimming cost V 4 bases and J 4 bases, with 11 bases left between them. CDR3 length: 13 amino acids. Looked up from germline, CDR1 is MNHEY and CDR2 is SVGAGI. The DNA of the CDR3 is TGTGCCAGCAGTTTCTCAGGCTTTTACGAGCAGTACTTC. It yields the protein CASSFSGFYEQYF.

The rearrangement joins TRBV28 to TRBJ2-5; D is possibly TRBD1 (7 bases). Trimming took off 7 bases at V and 1 base at J, with 16 bases between the two ends. The germline CDR1 and CDR2 sequences are MDHEN and SYDVKM. The CDR3 has 15 residues. The CDR3 protein is CASIPRGEIQETQYF. The DNA for the CDR3 is TGTGCCAGCATCCCCAGGGGGGAAATCCAAGAGACCCAGTACTTC.

As regards this clonotype: An end of the junction differs from the germline gene, which may be a read error. The V and J genes are TRBV6-5 and TRBJ2-2; TRBD2 might be the D (5 bases). The CDR3 has 15 amino acids. From germline, CDR1 is MNHEY and CDR2 SVGAGI. The CDR3 DNA reads as TGTGCCTGCAGACTATCAGAGACGAACACCGGGGAGCTGTTTTTT. This sequence encodes CACRLSETNTGELFF.

On this clonotype itself: Since no conserved phenylalanine or tryptophan closes the CDR3, a read error is the likely cause. The limits of the CDR3 on the DNA are not certain, so only TCRdb's listed CDR3 is given. The J gene is TRBJ2-1, the V gene TRBV28. The CDR3 length is 11 residues, termini included. Germline CDR1 and CDR2: MDHEN and SYDVKM. The CDR3 is CASKSYNERFY.

Regarding this clonotype: Relative to the germline gene, one junction end is altered; a read error may explain this. The J gene is TRBJ1-2, the V gene TRBV11-2, with D possibly matching TRBD1 (6 bases). The CDR3 loop spans 15 amino acids. CDR1 SGHAT and CDR2 FQNNGV come from the germline V gene. CDR3 in amino acids: CASSLNPGADYGYAF. The CDR3, as DNA: TGTGCCAGCAGCTTAAACCCAGGGGCCGACTATGGCTACGCCTTC.

About this clonotype itself: One end of the junction varies from germline; a read error may be responsible. The chain combines TRBV4-1 with TRBJ1-6, with D uncertain. There are 14 residues in the CDR3. Germline CDR1 and CDR2: MGHRA and YSYEKL. The CDR3 reads CTSSQGRPNSPLHF. The CDR3 DNA reads as TGCACCAGCAGCCAAGGCCGACCTAACTCACCCCTCCACTTT.

The rearrangement links TRBV20-1 to TRBJ2-3; a weak D match, TRBD2 (7 bases). Trimming cost V 5 bases and J 4 bases, with 16 bases left between them. The CDR3 extends over 14 amino acids. Germline CDR1 reads DFQATT; CDR2 reads SNEGSKA (reference sequence). DNA of the CDR3: TGCAGTGCTCGGCGGGGGCGCGGGGCAGATACGCAGTATTTT. Residues: CSARRGRGADTQYF.

On this clonotype: The junction departs from germline at one end; a sequencing error may be responsible. J is TRBJ1-1 and V is TRBV6-5, with TRBD1 identical over 7 bases. Germline V CDR1 and CDR2: MNHEY, SVGAGI. CDR3 length equals 14 residues. For the CDR3, the DNA is TGTGCCAGCAGTCAGACAGGGTGGACAACTGAAGTTTTCTTT. Residues: CASSQTGWTTEVFF.

Concerning this clonotype: A junction end diverges from the germline sequence, so it may reflect a read error. The chain is built from TRBV11-2 and TRBJ2-2; perhaps D is TRBD1 or TRBD2 (5 bases each). Germline V gene lookup returns CDR1 SGHAT and CDR2 FQNNGV. CDR3 length: 14 amino acids. Written as DNA, the CDR3 is TGTGCCTGCAGCCAGAGGGGAAACACCGGGGAGCTGTTTTTT. Encoded protein: CACSQRGNTGELFF.

This sequence joins TRBV30 and TRBJ1-2; D gene ambiguous. The CDR3 runs 13 residues. Trimming took 1 base from V and 4 from J, leaving 10 bases between them. From germline, CDR1 is GTSNPN and CDR2 SVGIG (reference sequence). The CDR3, as DNA: TGTGCCTGGAGTGAGCAGTCTTTCTATGGCTACACCTTC. Encoded protein: CAWSEQSFYGYTF.

Regarding this clonotype: The junction departs from germline at one end; a sequencing error may be responsible. The V and J genes are TRBV13 and TRBJ2-3; D perhaps matches TRBD2 (5 bases). The CDR3 runs to 15 residues. From germline, CDR1 is PRHDT and CDR2 FYEKMQ (reference sequence). This chain's CDR3 is CANSWKWESTDTQYF. The CDR3 coding sequence is TGTGCCAACAGCTGGAAGTGGGAGAGCACAGATACGCAGTATTTT.

A note on this clonotype: The junction does not match germline at one end; this may be a read error. V gene TRBV29-1 combines with J gene TRBJ2-4, with 7 bases fitting TRBD2. From germline, CDR1 is SQVTM and CDR2 ANQGSEA. CDR3 length equals 14 residues. The CDR3 here is CSVKGGQAKNIQYF. In DNA form, the CDR3 reads TGCAGCGTGAAGGGAGGGCAGGCCAAAAACATTCAGTACTTT.

This chain links TRBV19 with TRBJ2-4, with 8 bases identical to TRBD2. The CDR3 totals 16 residues. Germline values: CDR1 LNHDA, CDR2 SQIVND (reference sequence). The junction had 13 bases not matched to a gene; V was cut back by 4 bases and J by 8 bases. The CDR3, as DNA: TGTGCCAGTAGTAGTGCGACTAGCGCCTGGGGGGACATTCAGTACTTC. Amino acids: CASSSATSAWGDIQYF.

To note about this clonotype: The junction departs from germline at one end; a sequencing error may be responsible. The chain joins TRBV11-2 to TRBJ2-1; D is ambiguous. In germline, CDR1 is SGHAT, CDR2 FQNNGV. This CDR3 spans 13 amino acids. The CDR3 protein is CDSSLDSVSEQFF. The CDR3 nucleotides are TGTGACAGCAGCTTAGATTCTGTTTCTGAGCAGTTCTTC.